Each of the 16 T cell receptor beta chains below was sequenced from the same sample in a study of response to subunit inactivated influenza vaccine. In TCRdb, the RT-PCR reads were re-called with MiXCR into one record per CDR3 protein. The sample has 630,000 or so distinct CDR3 sequences; 15% to 17% are singletons. The sample was PBMCs from blood, taken roughly 13 days after vaccination. These receptors originate from a man in his forties or fifties who received an inactivated influenza vaccine.

The CDR3 loop reads CASSLTLQGAEQYF. CDR3 sequence (DNA): TGTGCCAGCAGTTTAACTCTGCAGGGGGCCGAGCAGTACTTC. This rearrangement joins TRBV12-3 or TRBV12-4 to TRBJ2-7, with 8 bases matching TRBD1. Germline trimming cut 2 bases from V and 6 bases from J; bases unmatched to any gene: 6. The CDR3 runs 14 residues.

The chain combines TRBV6-1 with TRBJ1-2; D uncertain. V was cut by 2 bases and J by 2 bases, with 3 bases left in between. Germline assignment: CDR1 MNHNS and CDR2 SASEGT. The CDR3 extends over 12 amino acids. This CDR3 reads CASSELNYGYTF. CDR3 nucleotides: TGTGCCAGCAGTGAATTAAACTATGGCTACACCTTC.

This clonotype was seen only a few times. The J gene is TRBJ2-1, the V gene TRBV14, with 8 bases matching TRBD2. The CDR3 loop spans 17 amino acids. Germline-derived CDR1 and CDR2 are SGHDN and FVKESK. J was trimmed by 6 bases and V by 5 bases; bases with no gene match: 15. The CDR3 DNA reads as TGTGCCAGCAGCACCTTTTTCGGGAGGGCCCTCGGCAATGAGCAGTTCTTC. It specifies CASSTFFGRALGNEQFF.

In DNA, the CDR3 is TGTGCCAGCAGCCATACTGGGCAAGAAGCTTTCTTT. This gives the protein CASSHTGQEAFF. This sequence joins TRBV7-9 and TRBJ1-1, with unresolved D. The CDR3 extends over 12 amino acids. Trimming removed 5 bases from V and 8 bases from J, with 12 bases in between. The germline V gene has CDR1 SEHNR and CDR2 FQNEAQ (reference sequence).

The rearrangement joins TRBV6-1 to TRBJ2-7, with 8 bases matching TRBD1. The V gene end was trimmed by 10 bases and the J gene end by 1 base; junction bases not matched to a gene: 6. This CDR3 spans 13 amino acids. Germline lookup yields CDR1 MNHNS and CDR2 SASEGT. The CDR3 here is CATTGDGSYEQYF. CDR3 DNA sequence: TGTGCCACGACAGGGGATGGATCCTACGAGCAGTACTTC.

Notes on this clonotype: Compared with germline, one end of the junction differs, possibly owing to a read error. For the CDR3, the DNA is TGCAGTGCGAGAGGACTAGCGGACACAGATACGCAGTATTTT. Translated: CSARGLADTDTQYF. The genes are TRBV20-1 and TRBJ2-3; 10 nucleotides agree with TRBD2. This CDR3 is 14 amino acids long. Germline CDR1 is DFQATT and CDR2 is SNEGSKA (reference sequence).

The rearrangement links TRBV12-3 or TRBV12-4 to TRBJ2-3; 11 positions agree with TRBD2. The CDR3 consists of 15 residues. The V gene end was trimmed by 6 bases and the J gene end by 0 bases; junction bases not matched to a gene: 2. The CDR3 spells CASRLAGGSTDTQYF. CDR3 DNA: TGTGCCAGCAGGCTAGCGGGGGGCAGCACAGATACGCAGTATTTT.

CDR3 in amino acids: CASSSKLSNTEAFF. In DNA form, the CDR3 reads TGCGCCAGCAGCTCGAAACTATCGAACACTGAAGCTTTCTTT. The rearrangement links TRBV5-1 to TRBJ1-1; no definite D call. Germline CDR1 is SGHRS and CDR2 is YFSETQ. Trimming removed 3 bases at V and 1 base at J, with 10 bases between. The CDR3 extends over 14 amino acids.

This clonotype was observed at least ten times. V usage is TRBV5-1 and J usage is TRBJ2-1; D might be TRBD1 (5 bases). The CDR3 extends over 13 amino acids. Germline values: CDR1 SGHRS, CDR2 YFSETQ. Trimming took off 0 bases at V and 15 bases at J, with 16 bases between the two ends. CDR3 coding DNA: TGCGCCAGCAGCTTGGGGACCCAGGGCCGAATGTTCTTC. The encoded protein is CASSLGTQGRMFF.

The V call is TRBV10-3, the J call TRBJ2-1, with TRBD2 matching 8 bases. Germline V gene sequence: CDR1 ENHRY, CDR2 SYGVKD. CDR3 length: 16 residues. The trim removed 10 bases at V and 0 bases at J, leaving 11 bases unmatched. Here the CDR3 reads CATEASGGLSYNEQFF. The CDR3 DNA sequence: TGTGCCACGGAGGCGAGCGGGGGTCTCTCCTACAATGAGCAGTTCTTC.

This clonotype was picked up a small number of times. The chain couples TRBV7-2 to TRBJ2-1, with D hard to call. Trimming cost V 3 bases and J 5 bases, with 14 bases left between them. Germline V gives CDR1 SGHTA, CDR2 FQGNSA. This CDR3 comprises 15 residues. The CDR3 bases are TGTGCCAGCAGCTTCACCTACGGCACTCACAATGAGCAGTTCTTC. This codes for CASSFTYGTHNEQFF.

This clonotype was observed a few times. This chain uses TRBV4-3 with TRBJ1-4; D is undetermined. Trimming left V 2 bases short and J 3 bases short, with 10 bases between. The CDR3 sequence is 15 residues long. Germline-derived CDR1 and CDR2 are LGHNA and YSLEER. CDR3 region: CASSQTNSPNEKLFF. For the CDR3, the DNA is TGCGCCAGCAGCCAAACGAACAGCCCTAATGAAAAACTGTTTTTT.

There are a few counts of this clonotype. CDR3 sequence (DNA): TGTGCCAGTCAGGACGCACCAAGCCATGGCTACACCTTC. Residues: CASQDAPSHGYTF. This chain joins TRBV28 and TRBJ1-2; the D is unclear. Trimming left V 9 bases short and J 6 bases short, with 17 bases between. This CDR3 is built from 13 residues. Germline V gene data show CDR1 as MDHEN and CDR2 as SYDVKM.

The chain couples TRBV6-5 to TRBJ2-3; TRBD2 is a possible D gene (6 bases). This CDR3 is 16 amino acids long. The germline V gene encodes CDR1 MNHEY and CDR2 SVGAGI. Trimming removed 2 bases at V and 4 bases at J, with 16 bases between. In DNA form, the CDR3 reads TGTGCCAGCAGTTACGTGGGCGGGGCCGTTCCAGATACGCAGTATTTT. Translating gives CASSYVGGAVPDTQYF.

The J gene is TRBJ2-3, the V gene TRBV15; no firm D call. The CDR3 extends over 18 amino acids. Looked up from germline, CDR1 is LNHNV and CDR2 is YYDKDF (reference sequence). V was trimmed by 0 bases and J by 0 bases, leaving 16 bases between them. CDR3 amino acids: CATSRDRFFPGSTDTQYF. The CDR3 region has the DNA TGTGCCACCAGCAGAGATCGGTTCTTCCCGGGTAGCACAGATACGCAGTATTTT.

This chain links TRBV20-1 with TRBJ2-5, with 7 bases matching TRBD2. V gave up 1 base and J gave up 4 bases; unmatched junction bases: 15. The CDR3 length is 17 residues. Germline lookup yields CDR1 DFQATT and CDR2 SNEGSKA (reference sequence). The CDR3 DNA reads as TGCAGTGCTAGAGGAGGCCCCCAGGGCGGGGGTTCAGAGACCCAGTACTTC. Translating it yields CSARGGPQGGGSETQYF.